One and the same sample provided the 16 T cell receptor beta chains below, sequenced in a study of regulatory T cells in long-lasting Graves disease. Time point indicated: newly diagnosed GD, antithyroid drugs for less than 3 months. The authors made the TCR library using RNA they extracted from PBMCs. The TCR beta library used iRepertoire HTBI primers with Arm-PCR amplification of CDR3. TCRdb reprocessed the multiplex PCR reads via MiXCR and lists one record per CDR3 protein. The sample shows about 530,000 distinct CDR3 sequences, roughly 15% of them seen only once. The same specimen was also included in a second study, on T cells in Graves' hyperthyroidism and ophthalmopathy.

This sample comprised peripheral blood mononuclear cells (PBMCs), obtained at new diagnosis, from a patient treated with antithyroid drugs. The receptors originated from a woman aged 35-60 years with Graves disease.

This clonotype was found a few times. CDR3 sequence: CASSQDGLAEDTQYF. The CDR3, as DNA: TGTGCCAGCAGCCAAGACGGACTAGCGGAAGATACGCAGTATTTT. V and J are TRBV4-2 and TRBJ2-3; 10 nucleotides match TRBD2. This CDR3 is 15 amino acids long. The germline V gene encodes CDR1 LGHNA and CDR2 YNFKEQ. With V trimmed by 0 bases and J by 5 bases, 2 bases remained unmatched.

This clonotype appeared a few times. The chain carries TRBV4-1 and TRBJ2-7, with a weak D call TRBD2 (6 bases). V was pared by 0 bases and J by 6 bases, with 9 bases between. Germline V gene data show CDR1 as MGHRA and CDR2 as YSYEKL. This CDR3 contains 13 residues. The CDR3 DNA reads as TGCGCCAGCAGCCAAGATAACGGGGGCGAGCAGTACTTC. Translation gives CASSQDNGGEQYF.

Ten or more counts support this clonotype. The chain employs TRBV7-9 and TRBJ2-1; tentatively, D is TRBD2 (6 bases). V shed 0 bases and J shed 7 bases, with 19 bases lying between them. Germline V lookup: CDR1 SEHNR, CDR2 FQNEAQ (reference sequence). This CDR3 has 17 residues. CDR3 nucleotides: TGTGCCAGCAGCTTAGCCCCACCTCCTTTGGAGGGAAATGAGCAGTTCTTC. Its translation is CASSLAPPPLEGNEQFF.

This clonotype occurred a few times. The rearrangement joins TRBV20-1 to TRBJ2-4; D is perhaps TRBD2 (6 bases). Germline CDR1 reads DFQATT; CDR2 reads SNEGSKA (reference sequence). V gave up 1 base and J gave up 6 bases, with 13 bases separating them. This CDR3 has 14 amino acids. The CDR3: CSARVYYGGNIQYF. The CDR3 region has the DNA TGCAGTGCTAGAGTTTATTACGGGGGAAACATTCAGTACTTC.

This clonotype was seen a handful of times. This may come from a read error, since a much larger clone is one base off. This CDR3 is CASSAGGAANYGYTF. The CDR3 bases are TGTGCCAGCAGCGCAGGGGGGGCAGCTAACTATGGCTACACCTTC. The chain is built from TRBV12-3 or TRBV12-4 and TRBJ1-2; TRBD1 matches at 7 bases. The CDR3 loop spans 15 amino acids. The V and J ends lost 6 bases and 0 bases, in that order; junction bases with no gene match: 7.

In DNA, the CDR3 is TGTGCCAGCAGCCCGACAGGGGCACAGCAGTTCTTC. Its translation: CASSPTGAQQFF. This sequence joins TRBV7-9 and TRBJ2-1, with 8 bases identical to TRBD1. The CDR3 consists of 12 residues. Trimming took 5 bases from V and 11 from J; bases not matched to a gene: 5. CDR1 is SEHNR and CDR2 is FQNEAQ in the germline V gene (reference sequence). The full variable domain, its missing parts supplied by reference TRBV7-9 and TRBJ2-1, is DTGVSQNPRHKITKRGQNVTFRCDPISEHNRLYWYRQTLGQGPEFLTYFQNEAQLEKSRLLSDRFSAERPKGSFSTLEIQRTEQGDSAMYLCASSPTGAQQFFGPGTRLTVL.

In this sample, this clonotype turned up a few times. V and J are TRBV9 and TRBJ2-1; D not resolved. The CDR3 covers 14 residues. CDR1 and CDR2 from the germline V gene are SGDLS and YYNGEE. Trimming removed 0 bases at V and 5 bases at J, with 9 bases between. CDR3 sequence: CASSVEWDNNEQFF. The CDR3 DNA is TGTGCCAGCAGCGTAGAGTGGGATAACAATGAGCAGTTCTTC.

There are a few counts of this clonotype. V is TRBV19 and J is TRBJ2-7; no reliable D call. With 3 bases removed from V and 0 bases from J, the gap between germline ends came to 9 bases. CDR3 length: 14 amino acids. CDR1 is LNHDA, CDR2 SQIVND, per germline (reference sequence). The CDR3 loop reads CASSMSQFSYEQYF. The DNA for the CDR3 is TGTGCCAGTAGTATGTCCCAATTCTCCTACGAGCAGTACTTC.

The rearrangement joins TRBV4-1 to TRBJ1-2; TRBD1 agrees at 7 bases. Germline V gene sequence: CDR1 MGHRA, CDR2 YSYEKL. V trimming: 0 bases; J trimming: 3 bases; junction bases outside the gene matches: 4. The CDR3 has 15 amino acids. CDR3: CASSQDPDRHYGYTF. DNA of the CDR3: TGCGCCAGCAGCCAAGACCCGGACAGGCACTATGGCTACACCTTC.

This clonotype was seen many times. This chain joins TRBV12-5 and TRBJ1-1; D perhaps matches TRBD1 (5 bases). The CDR3 has 16 amino acids. With 0 bases removed from V and 0 bases from J, the gap between germline ends came to 11 bases. Germline V gene sequence: CDR1 LGHNT, CDR2 FRNRAP. CDR3 DNA sequence: TGTGCTAGTGGTTTGGTACCCGGACACCTGAACACTGAAGCTTTCTTT. This gives the protein CASGLVPGHLNTEAFF. The full variable domain, its missing parts supplied by reference TRBV12-5 and TRBJ1-1, is DARVTQTPRHKVTEMGQEVTMRCQPILGHNTVFWYRQTMMQGLELLAYFRNRAPLDDSGMPKDRFSAEMPDATLATLKIQPSEPRDSAVYFCASGLVPGHLNTEAFFGQGTRLTVV.

This clonotype has more than one count but fewer than ten. One end of the junction fails to match germline, which may point to a read error. The rearrangement uses TRBV5-1 and TRBJ2-1; no clear D. The CDR3 covers 15 residues. Germline V lookup: CDR1 SGHRS, CDR2 YFSETQ. The CDR3 is CASSLVSSSYNEQFF. The CDR3 DNA reads as TGTGCCAGCAGCTTAGTTAGTAGCTCCTACAATGAGCAGTTCTTC.

For the CDR3, the DNA is TGTGCCAGCAGTTCTAACAGGGGGTACAATGAGCAGTTCTTC. Translation: CASSSNRGYNEQFF. The chain joins TRBV27 to TRBJ2-1; 8 bases are a match to TRBD1. With 4 bases clipped from V and 4 bases from J, the junction kept 3 bases outside the gene matches. CDR3 size: 14 residues. Germline-derived CDR1 and CDR2 are MNHEY and SMNVEV (reference sequence).

CDR3 bases: TGTGCCAGTAGTATAGAGTATGGCAGACTGAATCACCCCCATTTT. Amino acid sequence: CASSIEYGRLNHPHF. This sequence joins TRBV19 and TRBJ1-5; D ambiguous. The germline gives CDR1 LNHDA, CDR2 SQIVND (reference sequence). The length of the CDR3 is 15 residues. V was pared by 0 bases and J by 16 bases, with 22 bases between. Filled out from reference TRBV19 and TRBJ1-5, the complete variable domain reads DGGITQSPKYLFRKEGQNVTLSCEQNLNHDAMYWYRQDPGQGLRLIYYSQIVNDFQKGDIAEGYSVSREKKESFPLTVTSAQKNPTAFYLCASSIEYGRLNHPHFGDGTRLSIL.

This clonotype was seen repeatedly, ten times or more. The CDR3 is CASSYSRSEQYF. The CDR3 DNA reads as TGTGCCAGCAGTTACTCGAGGAGTGAGCAGTACTTC. This rearrangement joins TRBV6-5 to TRBJ2-7; D gene uncertain. The V end was cut by 0 bases, the J end by 7 bases, with 7 bases between. CDR3 length: 12 residues. Germline loops: CDR1 MNHEY, CDR2 SVGAGI.

This clonotype has a handful of counts. The rearrangement links TRBV6-1 to TRBJ1-5; TRBD1 agrees at 8 bases. This CDR3 is built from 15 residues. Germline CDR1 and CDR2: MNHNS and SASEGT. V was pared by 7 bases and J by 2 bases, with 7 bases of the junction left unmatched. CDR3 sequence: CASTGQGEGNQPQHF. The CDR3 region has the DNA TGTGCCAGCACCGGACAGGGCGAAGGCAATCAGCCCCAGCATTTT.

The chain recombines TRBV6-2 or TRBV6-3 with TRBJ1-1, with no clear D. The V gene's germline CDR1 is MNHEY and CDR2 SVGEGT. This CDR3 comprises 15 residues. V gave up 6 bases and J gave up 7 bases, with 21 bases separating them. CDR3 coding DNA: TGTGCCAGCAGCAAACCAAGACACGCACTCAATGAAGCTTTCTTT. This codes for CASSKPRHALNEAFF.